These 7 T cell receptor beta chains share one sample of origin, sequenced in a study of cytomegalovirus exposure and HLA in healthy donors. PCR amplification relied on 60 Vbeta primers (plus 13 Jbeta primers). Profiled with immunoSEQ multiplex PCR; TCRdb holds only in-frame clones, not every one. The sample shows 150,000 to 200,000 clones, roughly 84% of them seen only once. The sample comprised PBMCs. These receptors originate from a girl aged 2-15 years in good health and CMV-seropositive.

This chain joins TRBV2 and TRBJ1-5, with 8 bases matching TRBD1. From germline, CDR1 is SNHLY and CDR2 FYNNEI. This CDR3 region has 14 residues. The junction had 7 bases not matched to a gene; V was cut back by 7 bases and J by 5 bases. CDR3 sequence reads: CASTGQGSYQPQHF. In DNA form, the CDR3 reads TGTGCCAGCACAGGACAGGGTTCGTATCAGCCCCAGCATTTT.

The V gene is TRBV5-1, the J gene TRBJ2-1; the match to TRBD1 covers 11 bases. This CDR3 spans 16 amino acids. From germline, CDR1 is SGHRS and CDR2 YFSETQ. V shed 4 bases, J shed 6 bases, and the junction held 9 bases outside the gene matches. The CDR3 loop is CASSLPGTGGLNEQFF. The DNA of the CDR3 is TGCGCCAGCAGCCTCCCCGGGACAGGGGGACTCAATGAGCAGTTCTTC.

The gene calls are TRBV2 and TRBJ1-2, with 11 bases lining up with TRBD1. CDR1 and CDR2 (germline): SNHLY, FYNNEI. There are 16 residues in the CDR3. V dropped 3 bases and J dropped 0; count of bases not matched to a gene: 3. DNA of the CDR3: TGTGCCAGCAGTGACGGGACAGGGGGATCTAACTATGGCTACACCTTC. Protein sequence: CASSDGTGGSNYGYTF.

The rearrangement joins TRBV25-1 to TRBJ2-1; 10 bases line up with TRBD2. The germline V gene encodes CDR1 MGHDK and CDR2 SYGVNS. This CDR3 is built from 16 residues. Trimming removed 0 bases from V and 4 bases from J; junction bases left unmatched: 3. CDR3 sequence reads: CASSEYLAGDYNEQFF. Written as DNA, the CDR3 is TGTGCCAGCAGTGAATATCTAGCGGGGGATTACAATGAGCAGTTCTTC. Full variable domain (rest looked up from reference TRBV25-1 and TRBJ2-1): EADIYQTPRYLVIGTGKKITLECSQTMGHDKMYWYQQDPGMELHLIHYSYGVNSTEKGDLSSESTVSRIRTEHFPLTLESARPSHTSQYLCASSEYLAGDYNEQFFGPGTRLTVL.

The chain combines TRBV7-6 with TRBJ2-7; D gene ambiguous. Per the germline V gene, CDR1 is SGHVS and CDR2 is FNYEAQ. With 5 bases removed from V and 6 bases from J, the gap between germline ends came to 14 bases. The CDR3 is 13 residues long. The CDR3, as DNA: TGTGCCAGCAGCCGAGATCTTAGGAGCGAGCAGTACTTC. Its translation: CASSRDLRSEQYF. Drawing the rest from reference TRBV7-6 and TRBJ2-7, the complete variable domain is GAGVSQSPRYKVTKRGQDVALRCDPISGHVSLYWYRQALGQGPEFLTYFNYEAQQDKSGLPNDRFSAERPEGSISTLTIQRTEQRDSAMYRCASSRDLRSEQYFGPGTRLTVT.

This chain links TRBV14 with TRBJ2-7, with 10 bases fitting TRBD2. Germline V gives CDR1 SGHDN, CDR2 FVKESK. V trimming: 1 base; J trimming: 0 bases; junction bases outside the gene matches: 3. The CDR3 extends over 16 amino acids. CDR3 in amino acids: CASSQVSGGISYEQYF. Here the CDR3 DNA reads TGTGCCAGCAGCCAAGTTAGCGGGGGGATCTCCTACGAGCAGTACTTC.

This clone was seen just once. The genes are TRBV5-1 and TRBJ2-7; TRBD1 aligns across 8 bases. Germline trimming cut 2 bases from V and 3 bases from J; bases unmatched to any gene: 7. The CDR3 loop spans 15 amino acids. Per the germline V gene, CDR1 is SGHRS and CDR2 is YFSETQ. The CDR3 DNA reads as TGCGCCAGCAGCTTATTGGGACAGGAAATCTACGAGCAGTACTTC. This codes for CASSLLGQEIYEQYF. The full variable domain, its missing parts supplied by reference TRBV5-1 and TRBJ2-7, is KAGVTQTPRYLIKTRGQQVTLSCSPISGHRSVSWYQQTPGQGLQFLFEYFSETQRNKGNFPGRFSGRQFSNSRSEMNVSTLELGDSALYLCASSLLGQEIYEQYFGPGTRLTVT.